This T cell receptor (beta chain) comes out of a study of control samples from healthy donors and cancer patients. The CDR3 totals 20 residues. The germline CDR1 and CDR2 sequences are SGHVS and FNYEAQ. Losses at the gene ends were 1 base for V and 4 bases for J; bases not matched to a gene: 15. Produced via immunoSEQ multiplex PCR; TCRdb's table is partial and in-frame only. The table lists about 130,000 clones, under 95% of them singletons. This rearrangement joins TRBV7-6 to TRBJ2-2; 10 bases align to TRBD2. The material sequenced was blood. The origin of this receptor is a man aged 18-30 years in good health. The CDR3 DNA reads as TGTGCCAGCAGCTTAGGTGCCAGCGGGGGGGCTAAAACACGCACCGGGGAGCTGTTTTTT. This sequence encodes CASSLGASGGAKTRTGELFF.